This T cell receptor beta chain was captured by sequencing in a study of T cells in Graves' hyperthyroidism and ophthalmopathy. Study-wide context: Peripheral blood was collected at initial diagnosis, before any treatment.

The CDR3 contains 13 residues. Germline V gives CDR1 LGHNA, CDR2 YNFKEQ. Trimming left V 0 bases short and J 7 bases short, with 7 bases between. Diagnostic assessment was based on clinical symptoms, serum thyroxine and TRAb, thyroid ultrasound and orbital computed tomography. What was amplified from RNA transcripts were TCR beta CDR3 regions. First-round RT-PCR with HTBI primers amplified the TCR CDR3 region. TCRdb called the multiplex PCR reads again in MiXCR, with one record for every CDR3 protein. The data show some 690,000 distinct CDR3 sequences, with 15% to 20% seen just once and 15% to 17% held by the top ten.

Material for sequencing was blood. This TCR was sampled from a man aged 50-60 years with Graves' hyperthyroidism. This sequence joins TRBV4-2 and TRBJ1-5; D ambiguous. The CDR3 loop is CASSQDYDQPQHF. Written as DNA, the CDR3 is TGTGCCAGCAGCCAAGATTATGACCAGCCCCAGCATTTT.